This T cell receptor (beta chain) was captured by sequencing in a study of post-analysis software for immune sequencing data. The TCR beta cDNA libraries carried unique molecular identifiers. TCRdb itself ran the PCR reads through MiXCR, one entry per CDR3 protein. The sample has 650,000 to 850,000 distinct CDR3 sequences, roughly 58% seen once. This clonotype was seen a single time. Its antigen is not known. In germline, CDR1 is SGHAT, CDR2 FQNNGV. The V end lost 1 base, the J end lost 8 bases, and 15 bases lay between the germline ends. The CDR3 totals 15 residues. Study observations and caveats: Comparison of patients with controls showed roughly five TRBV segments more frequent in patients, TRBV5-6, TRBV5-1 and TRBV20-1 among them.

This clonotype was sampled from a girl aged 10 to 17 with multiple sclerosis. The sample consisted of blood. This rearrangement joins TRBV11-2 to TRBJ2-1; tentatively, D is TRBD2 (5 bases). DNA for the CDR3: TGTGCCAGCAGCTTAGGCTGGAGGTCGCGGGATGAGCAGTTCTTC. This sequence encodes CASSLGWRSRDEQFF.